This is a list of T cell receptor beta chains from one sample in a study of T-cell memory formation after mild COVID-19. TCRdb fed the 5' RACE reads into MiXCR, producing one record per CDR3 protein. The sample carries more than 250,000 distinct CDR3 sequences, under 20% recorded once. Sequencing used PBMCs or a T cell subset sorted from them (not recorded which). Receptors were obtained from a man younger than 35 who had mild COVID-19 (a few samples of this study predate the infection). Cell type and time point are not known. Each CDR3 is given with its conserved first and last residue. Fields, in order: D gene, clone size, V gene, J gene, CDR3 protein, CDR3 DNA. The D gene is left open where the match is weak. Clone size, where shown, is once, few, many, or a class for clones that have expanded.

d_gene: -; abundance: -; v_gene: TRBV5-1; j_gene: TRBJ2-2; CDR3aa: CASSLVGSTGELFF; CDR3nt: TGCGCCAGCAGCTTGGTCGGCAGCACCGGGGAGCTGTTTTTT
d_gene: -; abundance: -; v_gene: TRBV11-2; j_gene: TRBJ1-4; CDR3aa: CASSFSGTTNEKLFF; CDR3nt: TGTGCCAGCAGCTTTTCAGGGACAACTAATGAAAAACTGTTTTTT
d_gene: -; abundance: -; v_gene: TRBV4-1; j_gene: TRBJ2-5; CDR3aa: CASSQGEGVQETQYF; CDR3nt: TGCGCCAGCAGCCAAGGGGAAGGAGTGCAAGAGACCCAGTACTTC
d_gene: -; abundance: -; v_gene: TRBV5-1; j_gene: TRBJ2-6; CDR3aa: CASSWTISGANVLTF; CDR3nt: TGCGCCAGCAGCTGGACCATCTCTGGGGCCAACGTCCTGACTTTC
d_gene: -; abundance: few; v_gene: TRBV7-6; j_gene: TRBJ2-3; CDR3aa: CASSLGSTADTQYF; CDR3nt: TGTGCCAGCAGCTTAGGATCGACTGCAGATACGCAGTATTTT
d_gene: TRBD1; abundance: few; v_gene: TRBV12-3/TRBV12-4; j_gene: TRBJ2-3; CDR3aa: CACRTGTGRTDTQYF; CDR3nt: TGTGCCTGTCGGACGGGGACAGGTCGCACAGATACGCAGTATTTT
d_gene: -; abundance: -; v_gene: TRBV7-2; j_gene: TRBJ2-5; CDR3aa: CASSDLNGGEETQYF; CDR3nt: TGTGCCAGCAGCGACCTTAATGGCGGGGAAGAGACCCAGTACTTC
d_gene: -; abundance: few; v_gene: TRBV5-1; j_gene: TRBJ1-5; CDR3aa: CASSLGGVNQPQHF; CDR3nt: TGCGCCAGCAGCTTAGGGGGGGTCAATCAGCCCCAGCATTTT
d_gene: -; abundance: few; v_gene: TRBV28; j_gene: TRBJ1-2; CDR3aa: CASSGYGYTF; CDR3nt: TGTGCCAGCAGCGGCTATGGCTACACCTTC
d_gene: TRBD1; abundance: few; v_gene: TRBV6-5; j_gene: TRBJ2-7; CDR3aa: CASRSRTGPYEQYF; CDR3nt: TGTGCCAGCAGATCCCGGACAGGGCCCTACGAGCAGTACTTC
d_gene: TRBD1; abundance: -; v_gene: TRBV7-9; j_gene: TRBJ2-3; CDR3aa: CASRSGTGSDTQYF; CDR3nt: TGTGCCAGCAGGTCCGGGACAGGGTCAGATACGCAGTATTTT
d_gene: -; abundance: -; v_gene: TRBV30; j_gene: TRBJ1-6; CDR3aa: CAWSPWTENSPLHF; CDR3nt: TGTGCCTGGAGTCCCTGGACTGAGAATTCACCCCTCCACTTT
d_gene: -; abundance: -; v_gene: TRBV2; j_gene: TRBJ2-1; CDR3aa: CASSGTRSYNEQFF; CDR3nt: TGTGCCAGCAGTGGCACCCGCTCCTACAATGAGCAGTTCTTC